This entry lists 20 T cell receptor beta chains sequenced from one sample in a study of spatial heterogeneity in lung cancer. MiXCR was run by TCRdb on the 5' RACE reads, yielding one entry per CDR3 protein. The sample includes approximately 47,000 distinct CDR3 sequences, approximately 7.6% seen only once; the top ten take roughly an eighth. The sample's time point: sample taken at primary tumor resection. The sequenced material consisted of unsorted whole RNA from tumor, nontumor lung or frozen PBMC. The specimen was PBMCs, collected at surgery. The origin of the receptors is a female donor with early-stage non-small cell lung cancer.

This clonotype occurred a few times. This sequence joins TRBV11-2 and TRBJ2-7; TRBD1 agrees at 8 bases. There are 14 residues in the CDR3. From germline, CDR1 is SGHAT and CDR2 FQNNGV. Losses at the gene ends were 1 base for V and 5 bases for J; bases not matched to a gene: 4. CDR3 in amino acids: CASSLGQGIHEQYF. The CDR3 DNA sequence: TGTGCCAGCAGCTTAGGACAGGGGATACACGAGCAGTACTTC.

This clonotype has only a few counts. V and J are TRBV10-3 and TRBJ2-5; D not certain. V lost 3 bases, J lost 2 bases, and 4 bases lay in between. The CDR3 spans 12 residues. CDR1 and CDR2 (germline): ENHRY, SYGVKD. CDR3 protein: CAISDPQETQYF. The DNA for the CDR3 is TGTGCCATCAGTGATCCACAAGAGACCCAGTACTTC.

The chain couples TRBV27 to TRBJ1-2; no definite D call. The CDR3 sequence is 16 residues long. Germline V gene sequence: CDR1 MNHEY, CDR2 SMNVEV (reference sequence). V lost 7 bases and J lost 10, with 28 bases in between. The CDR3 sequence: CASTRVTDGVSGDYTF. Here the CDR3 DNA reads TGTGCCAGCACCAGAGTTACCGATGGGGTATCGGGTGACTACACCTTC.

The CDR3: CASSLDSGGTYNEQFF. For the CDR3, the DNA is TGCGCCAGCAGCTTGGACTCGGGGGGGACTTACAATGAGCAGTTCTTC. This chain connects TRBV5-1 to TRBJ2-1, with 8 nucleotides matching TRBD2. V lost 0 bases to trimming and J lost 4 bases; unmatched junction nucleotides: 6. CDR3 size: 16 residues. Per germline, CDR1 SGHRS and CDR2 YFSETQ.

This clonotype was found once. This sequence may be a read error, since a much larger clone differs from it by one base. This CDR3 fails to terminate in the conserved phenylalanine or tryptophan, so it likely reflects a read error. The genes are TRBV10-3 and TRBJ2-3, with a tentative D call TRBD1 (6 bases). CDR3 length: 17 amino acids. Germline CDR1 and CDR2: ENHRY and SYGVKD. The V end lost 0 bases, the J end lost 2 bases, and 15 bases lay between the germline ends. In nucleotides, the CDR3 is TGTGCCATCAGTGAGTCAAGGGCGACAGGTTCCACAGATACGCAGTATTCT. Protein: CAISESRATGSTDTQYS.

There are a few counts of this clonotype. V and J are TRBV27 and TRBJ1-5, with no clear D. V lost 4 bases and J lost 2, with 9 bases in between. CDR3 size: 14 residues. Germline V gives CDR1 MNHEY, CDR2 SMNVEV (reference sequence). The CDR3: CASSSNSGNQPQHF. In nucleotides, the CDR3 is TGTGCCAGCAGTTCGAACTCGGGCAATCAGCCCCAGCATTTT.

This clonotype was seen only a few times. The chain couples TRBV14 to TRBJ2-3, with D unresolved. The CDR3 covers 11 residues. V lost 0 bases and J lost 9, with 4 bases in between. The germline CDR1 and CDR2 sequences are SGHDN and FVKESK. CDR3 nucleotide sequence: TGTGCCAGCAGCCAAGAGTTCACGCAGTATTTT. Translated, it gives CASSQEFTQYF.

This sequence joins TRBV29-1 and TRBJ1-2; D gene uncertain. V lost 2 bases, J lost 8 bases, and 12 bases lay in between. CDR1 is SQVTM and CDR2 is ANQGSEA in the germline V gene. This CDR3 is 12 amino acids long. The CDR3 nucleotides are TGCAGCGTTGAAAGGGCTAAATGGGGCTACACCTTC. As protein: CSVERAKWGYTF.

Ten or more counts support this clonotype. J is TRBJ1-5 and V is TRBV3-1, with a possible D match to TRBD1 (5 bases). CDR1 is LGHDT, CDR2 YNNKEL, per germline (reference sequence). CDR3 length: 13 residues. V shed 4 bases and J shed 15 bases, with 19 bases lying between them. The CDR3: CASSPSGGRLVHF. The CDR3 DNA follows: TGTGCCAGCAGCCCTAGTGGGGGAAGGCTAGTGCATTTT.

This clonotype was detected only a few times. The V gene is TRBV6-5, the J gene TRBJ2-6, with D tentatively TRBD2 (6 bases). V lost 10 bases to trimming and J lost 0 bases, with 19 bases between them. The germline V gene has CDR1 MNHEY and CDR2 SVGAGI. The CDR3 loop spans 17 amino acids. Here the CDR3 DNA reads TGTGCCACCAAACCCGACGGGGGAAACTCTGGGGCCAACGTCCTGACTTTC. Its protein product is CATKPDGGNSGANVLTF.

The chain couples TRBV6-1 to TRBJ2-3; 7 bases fit TRBD2. V was pared by 6 bases and J by 2 bases, with 5 bases of the junction left unmatched. The CDR3 runs to 14 residues. The germline CDR1 and CDR2 sequences are MNHNS and SASEGT. In nucleotides, the CDR3 is TGTGCCAGCAGCCTTCTAGCGGACACAGATACGCAGTATTTT. This translates into CASSLLADTDTQYF.

This clonotype was seen ten or more times. The V call is TRBV7-9, the J call TRBJ2-4; TRBD1 is a possible D gene (7 bases). The CDR3 is 16 amino acids. Trimming removed 7 bases at V and 3 bases at J, with 19 bases between. Germline V gene lookup returns CDR1 SEHNR and CDR2 FQNEAQ (reference sequence). Here the CDR3 reads CASNPDRAGNKNIQYF. In nucleotides, the CDR3 is TGTGCCAGCAACCCCGACAGGGCGGGGAACAAAAACATTCAGTACTTC.

This clonotype was seen more than once but under ten times. V gene TRBV5-6 combines with J gene TRBJ2-1; D is possibly TRBD2 (6 bases). This CDR3 spans 14 amino acids. The V and J ends lost 0 bases and 3 bases respectively, with 7 bases between them. Germline V lookup: CDR1 SGHDT, CDR2 YYEEEE. As DNA, the CDR3 is TGTGCCAGCAGCTTGGCCGGGAGCTACAATGAGCAGTTCTTC. Its translation is CASSLAGSYNEQFF.

This clonotype was counted at least ten times. This chain uses TRBV6-5 with TRBJ2-5; D remains ambiguous. CDR1 is MNHEY and CDR2 is SVGAGI in the germline V gene. V shed 1 base and J shed 2 bases, with 11 bases lying between them. The length of the CDR3 is 15 residues. CDR3 amino acids: CASSYLQFGQETQYF. The CDR3 region has the DNA TGTGCCAGCAGTTACTTACAGTTCGGTCAAGAGACCCAGTACTTC.

This clonotype was observed many times. J is TRBJ2-3 and V is TRBV7-9; 9 bases match TRBD2. The V gene end was trimmed by 5 bases and the J gene end by 0 bases; junction bases not matched to a gene: 3. The CDR3 runs to 15 residues. Looked up from germline, CDR1 is SEHNR and CDR2 is FQNEAQ (reference sequence). CDR3 protein: CASSIGTSSTDTQYF. The CDR3 DNA is TGTGCCAGCAGCATCGGGACTAGCAGCACAGATACGCAGTATTTT. Combining the CDR3 with reference TRBV7-9 and TRBJ2-3 gives the whole variable domain DTGVSQNPRHKITKRGQNVTFRCDPISEHNRLYWYRQTLGQGPEFLTYFQNEAQLEKSRLLSDRFSAERPKGSFSTLEIQRTEQGDSAMYLCASSIGTSSTDTQYFGPGTRLTVL.

This clonotype has a count of ten or more. The chain joins TRBV12-3 or TRBV12-4 to TRBJ2-2; D remains ambiguous. The CDR3 covers 14 residues. Trimming took off 3 bases at V and 2 bases at J, with 7 bases between the two ends. This chain's CDR3 is CASSLGTNTGELFF. Here the CDR3 DNA reads TGTGCCAGCAGTTTGGGTACCAACACCGGGGAGCTGTTTTTT.

This clonotype was observed a handful of times. This sequence joins TRBV5-1 and TRBJ2-7; 12 bases are a match to TRBD2. V was clipped by 1 base and J by 3 bases; unmatched bases: 2. Germline CDR1 is SGHRS and CDR2 is YFSETQ. The CDR3 spans 15 residues. CDR3 amino acids: CASSLTSGGIYEQYF. DNA for the CDR3: TGCGCCAGCAGCTTGACTAGCGGGGGGATCTACGAGCAGTACTTC.

This clonotype has a count of ten or more. The rearrangement links TRBV5-4 to TRBJ2-5; D gene unclear. V gave up 7 bases and J gave up 0 bases, with 10 bases separating them. The length of the CDR3 is 13 residues. Germline V gene data show CDR1 as SGHNT and CDR2 as YYREEE (reference sequence). The CDR3 is CASGMMDQETQYF. CDR3 nucleotides: TGTGCCAGCGGCATGATGGACCAAGAGACCCAGTACTTC.

Worth noting for this clonotype: At one end the junction does not follow the germline gene, possibly because of a read error. V is TRBV7-9 and J is TRBJ1-1; a weak D match, TRBD1 (6 bases). The CDR3 has 15 amino acids. In germline, CDR1 is SEHNR, CDR2 FQNEAQ (reference sequence). CDR3 in DNA: TGTGCCAGCAGCCCCCAAGGGGGGTGGAACACTAAAGCTTTCTTT. Its translation is CASSPQGGWNTKAFF. Variable domain in full (rest from reference TRBV7-9 and TRBJ1-1): DTGVSQNPRHKITKRGQNVTFRCDPISEHNRLYWYRQTLGQGPEFLTYFQNEAQLEKSRLLSDRFSAERPKGSFSTLEIQRTEQGDSAMYLCASSPQGGWNTKAFFGQGTRLTVV.

This clonotype was counted only a few times. V and J are TRBV4-3 and TRBJ2-7; D is possibly TRBD1 or TRBD2 (5 bases each). V shed 4 bases and J shed 7 bases, with 14 bases lying between them. This CDR3 has 13 amino acids. Per the germline V gene, CDR1 is LGHNA and CDR2 is YSLEER. The CDR3 DNA sequence: TGCGCCAGCAGCCCGTTTGAGGGGTTGGAGCAGTACTTC. It yields the protein CASSPFEGLEQYF.